This paragraph reports one T cell receptor (beta chain). The data were produced by immunoSEQ multiplex PCR, yet TCRdb's version contains in-frame clones alone and is incomplete. Of roughly 62,000 clones in the sample, about 86% were seen once. These data are taken from a study of glioma-infiltrating T cells after dendritic cell vaccination. Documented time point: after dendritic cell vaccination, including at tumor progression/relapse. Only patients with spare fresh-frozen tumor and over two years of follow-up were included. The receptor comes from a human donor with glioblastoma. This material consisted of blood, taken after dendritic cell vaccination.

The CDR3 protein is CASSIQADNSPLHF. Written as DNA, the CDR3 is TGTGCCAGTAGTATACAGGCTGATAATTCACCCCTCCACTTT. The V call is TRBV19, the J call TRBJ1-6; no clear D gene. The germline V and J ends were trimmed by 2 bases and 5 bases, with 7 bases remaining between them. Germline V gene sequence: CDR1 LNHDA, CDR2 SQIVND (reference sequence). The CDR3 spans 14 residues. The full variable domain, its missing parts supplied by reference TRBV19 and TRBJ1-6, is DGGITQSPKYLFRKEGQNVTLSCEQNLNHDAMYWYRQDPGQGLRLIYYSQIVNDFQKGDIAEGYSVSREKKESFPLTVTSAQKNPTAFYLCASSIQADNSPLHFGNGTRLTVT.